This T cell receptor (beta chain) appears in the sequencing data of a study of blood T cells in healthy people across ages. Study outcomes and limitations: Naive and antigen-experienced cells were not separated, limiting conclusive comparison. Diversity was higher, and naive CD4+ cells more numerous, in long-lived donors than in aged donors.

With regard to this clonotype: Its antigen is unknown. Since a much larger clone is just one base distant, this may be a read error.

The CDR3 runs 17 residues. Germline V gene sequence: CDR1 LGHNA, CDR2 YNFKEQ. The J segment lost 3 bases and the V segment lost 0 bases, leaving 9 bases of the junction unmatched. Individuals who donated were healthy Caucasians from Russia aged roughly 6 to 100. Primed by a sample-barcoded 5' primer and a J-beta primer mix, a second PCR proceeded for about 6 to 11 cycles. A single record per CDR3 protein comes from TCRdb applying MiXCR to the 5' RACE reads. The sample consists of around 1,700,000 distinct CDR3 sequences, under 30% of them appearing once. Sequences were obtained from blood. The receptor was isolated from a woman aged 25 to 45 in good health. The rearrangement joins TRBV4-2 to TRBJ2-7, with 9 bases lining up with TRBD2. The CDR3 coding sequence is TGTGCCAGCAGCCAAGATTTGGGACTAGCAAATTGCTACGAGCAGTACTTC. This sequence encodes CASSQDLGLANCYEQYF.